The present entry profiles one T cell receptor (beta chain) with its context. Its antigen is not identified. A junction boundary mismatches the germline segment, possibly from a read error. TCRdb called the multiplex PCR reads again in MiXCR, with one record for every CDR3 protein. The repertoire holds 150,000 to 250,000 distinct CDR3 sequences, with around 33% as singletons. Samples came from axillary lymph nodes draining the breast cancer. The data stem from a study of breast tumors, draining lymph nodes, adjacent tissues. Study results and caveats: Most tumor T cells seemingly derive from lymph node, then expand in tumor.

Germline CDR1 and CDR2: SGHVS and FQNEAQ. CDR3 length equals 14 residues. This chain connects TRBV7-8 to TRBJ2-1; 8 bases agree with TRBD2. The receptor's source is a female donor with breast cancer. Some clones in this sample may be carry-over from other donors' samples. What was sequenced was axillary lymph node tissue. DNA of the CDR3: TGTGCCAGCAGCTGGGGGACTAGTAGTGATGAGCGGTTCTTC. This gives the protein CASSWGTSSDERFF.